The next 11 T cell receptor beta chains were all read from a single sample in a study of response to subunit inactivated influenza vaccine. One entry per CDR3 protein results from TCRdb running MiXCR on the RT-PCR reads. The sample records about 540,000 distinct CDR3 sequences, roughly 25% being singletons. The same specimen was also included in a second study, on T cells expressing NK-cell markers. According to that study: Template switching by 5'RACE with UMIs generated the TCR beta cDNA.

The source was CD4+ T cells sorted from PBMCs, collected less than 13 days after vaccination. Source of these receptors: a man aged 50-60 years who received an inactivated influenza vaccine.

The chain combines TRBV20-1 with TRBJ2-4; tentatively, D is TRBD1 (6 bases). V was trimmed by 5 bases and J by 0 bases, leaving 11 bases between them. The CDR3 is 14 amino acids. Germline V gene data show CDR1 as DFQATT and CDR2 as SNEGSKA (reference sequence). CDR3 bases: TGCAGTGCTCCTCACAGGGTAGCCAAAAACATTCAGTACTTC. This sequence encodes CSAPHRVAKNIQYF.

This chain uses TRBV5-1 with TRBJ2-5; TRBD1 matches 10 bases. This CDR3 is 19 amino acids long. Germline values: CDR1 SGHRS, CDR2 YFSETQ. Germline trimming cut 4 bases from V and 2 bases from J; bases unmatched to any gene: 17. The DNA of the CDR3 is TGCGCCAGCAGCCCAGGACGGACAGGGGGACTTTTGGGACAAGAGACCCAGTACTTC. It encodes CASSPGRTGGLLGQETQYF.

This clonotype was seen more than once but under ten times. The chain couples TRBV20-1 to TRBJ2-5; 9 positions match TRBD1. Germline lookup yields CDR1 DFQATT and CDR2 SNEGSKA (reference sequence). This CDR3 region has 16 residues. V was pared by 0 bases and J by 5 bases, with 10 bases of the junction left unmatched. The CDR3 DNA sequence: TGCAGTGCTAGAGACTTTTATGGACAGGGGACGGAGACCCAGTACTTC. Translation gives CSARDFYGQGTETQYF.

The chain joins TRBV6-5 to TRBJ2-1, with 9 bases fitting TRBD1. V lost 5 bases to trimming and J lost 2 bases; unmatched junction nucleotides: 10. Germline loops: CDR1 MNHEY, CDR2 SVGAGI. This CDR3 is 17 amino acids long. The CDR3 reads CASSNTVTGGPYNEQFF. The CDR3 DNA sequence: TGTGCCAGCAGTAACACCGTAACAGGGGGCCCCTACAATGAGCAGTTCTTC.

The V and J genes are TRBV2 and TRBJ1-6; TRBD1 is a possible D gene (6 bases). Germline lookup yields CDR1 SNHLY and CDR2 FYNNEI. The V and J ends lost 9 bases and 0 bases respectively, with 15 bases between them. The CDR3 runs 16 residues. As DNA, the CDR3 is TGTGCCAGTACCGTCCAGGGGAGCTCCTATAATTCACCCCTCCACTTT. It yields the protein CASTVQGSSYNSPLHF.

This clonotype appeared a few times. This chain joins TRBV5-1 and TRBJ1-5; 8 nucleotides match TRBD1. The CDR3 loop spans 15 amino acids. The trim removed 2 bases at V and 3 bases at J, leaving 4 bases unmatched. CDR1 is SGHRS, CDR2 YFSETQ, per germline. The CDR3 sequence: CASSLQGVINQPQHF. Written as DNA, the CDR3 is TGCGCCAGCAGCTTACAGGGGGTAATCAATCAGCCCCAGCATTTT.

V is TRBV6-5 and J is TRBJ2-7, with 10 bases that match TRBD1. The CDR3 is 18 amino acids. J gave up 6 bases and V 2 bases, and 16 bases lay outside the gene matches. Germline-derived CDR1 and CDR2 are MNHEY and SVGAGI. CDR3 amino acids: CASSYQTARQGAKGEQYF. The DNA of the CDR3 is TGTGCCAGCAGTTACCAGACGGCCAGACAGGGGGCAAAGGGCGAGCAGTACTTC.

This clonotype was counted a few times. This chain uses TRBV12-3 or TRBV12-4 with TRBJ1-2, with D perhaps matching TRBD1 (6 bases). V lost 3 bases and J 6 bases, leaving 11 bases between the germline ends. The CDR3 contains 13 residues. The chain's CDR3 is CASSLSGENGYTF. In nucleotides, the CDR3 is TGTGCCAGCAGTTTGTCAGGGGAGAATGGCTACACCTTC.

This clonotype was recorded a few times. This chain uses TRBV29-1 with TRBJ2-2; possible D gene TRBD2, 6 bases. V lost 6 bases and J 4 bases, leaving 6 bases between the germline ends. The CDR3 loop spans 11 amino acids. Germline V lookup: CDR1 SQVTM, CDR2 ANQGSEA. The CDR3 DNA is TGCAGCGTGGGAGGCACCGGGGAGCTGTTTTTT. Residues: CSVGGTGELFF.

The chain employs TRBV7-2 and TRBJ2-7, with 7 bases lining up with TRBD1. Trimming at V came to 3 bases and at J to 3 bases, leaving 5 bases not matched to a gene. Germline V CDR1 and CDR2: SGHTA, FQGNSA. The CDR3 consists of 14 residues. The CDR3 is CASSFQTGLYEQYF. As DNA, the CDR3 is TGTGCCAGCAGCTTCCAGACAGGGCTCTACGAGCAGTACTTC.

This clonotype was found a few times. The V call is TRBV5-4, the J call TRBJ2-1; TRBD2 aligns across 7 bases. There are 15 residues in the CDR3. The V segment lost 0 bases and the J segment 1 base; nucleotides outside the gene matches: 1. Germline values: CDR1 SGHNT, CDR2 YYREEE (reference sequence). The CDR3 DNA is TGTGCCAGCAGCTTGGGGACTAGATCCTACAATGAGCAGTTCTTC. Encoded protein: CASSLGTRSYNEQFF.